One sample yielded the 2 T cell receptor beta chains listed below, sequenced in a study of blood T cells in healthy people across ages. The authors ran a second PCR of about 6 to 11 cycles using a sample-barcoded 5' primer and a J-beta primer mix. TCRdb independently ran MiXCR on the 5' RACE reads; one entry per CDR3 protein. This table holds 850,000 or so distinct CDR3 sequences, 29% found once. The sequenced material came from blood. The source of these receptors is a woman aged 80 or over in good health.

The chain recombines TRBV4-2 with TRBJ1-1; possible D gene TRBD1, 6 bases. V lost 0 bases and J lost 5, with 13 bases in between. Germline assignment: CDR1 LGHNA and CDR2 YNFKEQ. The CDR3 has 15 residues. CDR3 in amino acids: CASSQEQRTATEAFF. CDR3 coding DNA: TGTGCCAGCAGCCAAGAACAACGGACAGCAACTGAAGCTTTCTTT.

This clonotype turned up a few times. The chain links TRBV7-9 to TRBJ2-7; the match to TRBD2 covers 10 bases. V was pared by 5 bases and J by 7 bases, with 11 bases of the junction left unmatched. This CDR3 spans 15 amino acids. Germline V gene data show CDR1 as SEHNR and CDR2 as FQNEAQ (reference sequence). The CDR3 loop is CASSRGLAAYNEQYF. Written as DNA, the CDR3 is TGTGCCAGCAGCCGCGGACTAGCGGCCTACAATGAGCAGTACTTC.